The 19 T cell receptor beta chains below all came from one sample that was sequenced in a study of cytomegalovirus exposure and HLA in healthy donors. Method: immunoSEQ multiplex PCR; TCRdb's copy keeps in-frame clones and lacks some. The sample includes approximately 100,000 clones, roughly 87% of them seen just once. Sequenced input: PBMCs. These receptors all come from a man aged 18 to 29 in good health and CMV-seropositive.

This sequence joins TRBV19 and TRBJ2-7; tentative D call: TRBD2 (6 bases). CDR3 length equals 14 residues. The germline gives CDR1 LNHDA, CDR2 SQIVND (reference sequence). V shed 5 bases and J shed 3 bases, with 14 bases lying between them. The CDR3 region is CASSVAGRGYEQYF. The CDR3 region has the DNA TGTGCCAGTAGTGTGGCGGGAAGGGGCTACGAGCAGTACTTC.

The chain has TRBV19 and TRBJ2-7; D unclear. The V and J ends lost 3 bases and 1 base respectively, with 7 bases between them. CDR1 is LNHDA, CDR2 SQIVND, per germline (reference sequence). CDR3 length: 13 amino acids. The chain's CDR3 is CASSMAFSYEQYF. The CDR3, as DNA: TGTGCCAGTAGTATGGCATTTTCCTACGAGCAGTACTTC. Variable domain in full (rest from reference TRBV19 and TRBJ2-7): DGGITQSPKYLFRKEGQNVTLSCEQNLNHDAMYWYRQDPGQGLRLIYYSQIVNDFQKGDIAEGYSVSREKKESFPLTVTSAQKNPTAFYLCASSMAFSYEQYFGPGTRLTVT.

The chain recombines TRBV21-1 with TRBJ1-5. TRBV21-1 is a pseudogene segment. The CDR3 sequence is 15 residues long. The CDR3 sequence: CASSVQSLRGQPQHF. CDR3 DNA sequence: TGTGCCAGCAGCGTACAGAGCCTACGGGGTCAGCCCCAGCATTTT.

This clone was recorded a few times. The chain links TRBV4-1 to TRBJ1-5; D is unclear. CDR3 length equals 13 residues. CDR1 is MGHRA and CDR2 is YSYEKL in the germline V gene. With 1 base removed from V and 6 bases from J, the gap between germline ends came to 7 bases. The CDR3 nucleotides are TGCGCCAGCAGCCAAGTACTGGTTCAGCCCCAGCATTTT. Translating it yields CASSQVLVQPQHF.

The chain employs TRBV11-2 and TRBJ2-1, with D maybe TRBD2 (5 bases). The V end lost 0 bases, the J end lost 5 bases, and 5 bases lay between the germline ends. Germline V gene data show CDR1 as SGHAT and CDR2 as FQNNGV. The CDR3 loop spans 13 amino acids. The CDR3 is CASSLEADNEQFF. DNA for the CDR3: TGTGCCAGCAGCTTAGAAGCGGACAATGAGCAGTTCTTC.

The chain carries TRBV27 and TRBJ2-2; TRBD2 matches 7 bases. The J segment lost 8 bases and the V segment lost 0 bases, leaving 3 bases of the junction unmatched. Germline CDR1 and CDR2: MNHEY and SMNVEV (reference sequence). This CDR3 is 14 amino acids long. Here the CDR3 DNA reads TGTGCCAGCAGTTTATCCGGGGGGTCAGGGGAGCTGTTTTTT. Protein product: CASSLSGGSGELFF.

For the CDR3, the DNA is TGTGCCAGCAGCGAAGGACAGATCAACACTGAAGCTTTCTTT. It is translated as CASSEGQINTEAFF. The genes are TRBV7-6 and TRBJ1-1, with D perhaps TRBD1 (6 bases). This CDR3 is 14 amino acids long. Trimming cost V 5 bases and J 2 bases, with 12 bases left between them. Per germline, CDR1 SGHVS and CDR2 FNYEAQ.

The chain links TRBV7-3 to TRBJ2-5, with TRBD2 as a possible D gene (6 bases). V was shortened by 2 bases and J by 4 bases, with 14 bases between the two germline ends. The CDR3 has 15 residues. From germline, CDR1 is SGHTA and CDR2 FQGTGA. In DNA form, the CDR3 reads TGTGCCAGCAGCTTACGCCGGACGGAGGGAGAGACCCAGTACTTC. It yields the protein CASSLRRTEGETQYF.

The count of this clone is one. V is TRBV29-1 and J is TRBJ2-7; 10 positions agree with TRBD1. CDR1 and CDR2 from the germline V gene are SQVTM and ANQGSEA. With 6 bases clipped from V and 4 bases from J, the junction kept 6 bases outside the gene matches. The CDR3 spans 13 residues. The CDR3, as DNA: TGCAGCGTGCGGGACAGGGGTAGGTACGAGCAGTACTTC. Its translation is CSVRDRGRYEQYF.

The chain is built from TRBV20-1 and TRBJ2-5; D gene uncertain. V was clipped by 0 bases and J by 4 bases, with 3 bases between them. The CDR3 sequence is 11 residues long. Germline V CDR1 and CDR2: DFQATT, SNEGSKA (reference sequence). CDR3: CSARDLETQYF. CDR3 nucleotide sequence: TGCAGTGCTAGAGATCTAGAGACCCAGTACTTC.

J is TRBJ2-1 and V is TRBV11-3, with 8 bases lining up with TRBD2. With 0 bases clipped from V and 6 bases from J, the junction kept 13 bases outside the gene matches. This CDR3 region has 18 residues. Germline CDR1 is SGHNT and CDR2 is YENEEA. The CDR3 loop reads CASSLDQGGSAGGNEQFF. The CDR3 DNA reads TGTGCCAGCAGCTTAGATCAAGGAGGATCGGCGGGAGGCAATGAGCAGTTCTTC. Variable domain in full (rest from reference TRBV11-3 and TRBJ2-1): EAGVVQSPRYKIIEKKQPVAFWCNPISGHNTLYWYLQNLGQGPELLIRYENEEAVDDSQLPKDRFSAERLKGVDSTLKIQPAELGDSAVYLCASSLDQGGSAGGNEQFFGPGTRLTVL.

The rearrangement links TRBV11-3 to TRBJ2-1, with D possibly matching TRBD2 (5 bases). Trimming took 1 base from V and 2 from J, leaving 9 bases between them. The CDR3 is 15 amino acids. Germline V gives CDR1 SGHNT, CDR2 YENEEA. DNA of the CDR3: TGTGCCAGCAGCTTAGGCGACTACACCTACAATGAGCAGTTCTTC. Translating it yields CASSLGDYTYNEQFF.

The V and J genes are TRBV19 and TRBJ1-2; no firm D call. The germline CDR1 and CDR2 sequences are LNHDA and SQIVND (reference sequence). The germline V and J ends were trimmed by 2 bases and 0 bases, with 7 bases remaining between them. The CDR3 contains 14 residues. The CDR3 nucleotides read TGTGCCAGTAGTATATTCCAGACTAACTATGGCTACACCTTC. It translates to CASSIFQTNYGYTF.

The chain couples TRBV18 to TRBJ2-1; 12 positions match TRBD2. Per the germline V gene, CDR1 is KGHSH and CDR2 is LQKENI. There are 18 residues in the CDR3. V was clipped by 3 bases and J by 0 bases; unmatched bases: 6. The CDR3 sequence is CASSPRTSGIPSYNEQFF. CDR3 coding DNA: TGTGCCAGCTCACCTCGGACTAGCGGGATTCCCTCCTACAATGAGCAGTTCTTC.

The chain has TRBV4-1 and TRBJ2-5; the D gene is possibly TRBD1 (5 bases). Trimming left V 1 base short and J 3 bases short, with 9 bases between. Germline assignment: CDR1 MGHRA and CDR2 YSYEKL. CDR3 length equals 14 residues. CDR3 coding DNA: TGCGCCAGCAGCCAAGGTCAGGGTGAAGAGACCCAGTACTTC. The encoded protein is CASSQGQGEETQYF.

This chain joins TRBV2 and TRBJ2-5; 14 bases map to TRBD2. Germline values: CDR1 SNHLY, CDR2 FYNNEI. V trimming: 5 bases; J trimming: 3 bases; junction bases outside the gene matches: 2. CDR3 length: 15 residues. Here the CDR3 DNA reads TGTGCCAGCAGTCCGGGACTAGCGGGAGAAGAGACCCAGTACTTC. This gives the protein CASSPGLAGEETQYF.

The rearrangement joins TRBV6-6 to TRBJ1-4; tentatively, D is TRBD1 (5 bases). This CDR3 region has 15 residues. Germline V gene sequence: CDR1 MNHNY, CDR2 SVGAGI (reference sequence). V was pared by 7 bases and J by 5 bases, with 17 bases between. The CDR3 is CASTSTQTVNEKLFF. For the CDR3, the DNA is TGTGCCAGCACCTCAACCCAGACAGTCAATGAAAAACTGTTTTTT.

The table lists this clone with a count of one. The chain carries TRBV6-5 and TRBJ1-1; 10 nucleotides agree with TRBD1. CDR1 MNHEY and CDR2 SVGAGI come from the germline V gene. This CDR3 has 13 amino acids. Unmatched junction bases numbered 4, after V lost 4 bases and J lost 8 bases. CDR3 in DNA: TGTGCCAGCAGTTCCGGACAGGGGGGGGAAGCTTTCTTT. Translation: CASSSGQGGEAFF.

The chain employs TRBV10-3 and TRBJ2-1, with 11 bases matching TRBD2. The ends lost 5 bases at V and 6 bases at J; junction bases unmatched: 12. The CDR3 spans 17 residues. Per the germline V gene, CDR1 is ENHRY and CDR2 is SYGVKD. For the CDR3, the DNA is TGTGCCATCAGTTTCACCCAGACTAGCGGGATCGTCAATGAGCAGTTCTTC. Protein sequence: CAISFTQTSGIVNEQFF.